These T cell receptor beta chains were read from a single sample in a study of blood T cell repertoires in COVID-19. Clones were read by immunoSEQ multiplex PCR, and TCRdb kept only the in-frame ones, dropping some. The sample records approximately 96,000 clones, approximately 91% being singletons. Sequencing was done on a sample of peripheral blood. Receptors were obtained from a man aged 55-75 years with acute or convalescent COVID-19. CDR3s include the opening cysteine and the closing phenylalanine or tryptophan. A D gene is named only where the DNA matches it firmly. Clone size is not always given. Where it is, it says once, few, many or a class for expanded clones.

J gene | D gene | V gene | clone size | CDR3 DNA | CDR3 protein
TRBJ1-2 | TRBD1 | TRBV4-3 | NA | TGCGCCAGCAGCCTGGGACAGGGGAGCTACACCTTC | CASSLGQGSYTF
TRBJ1-1 | NA | TRBV11-2 | NA | TGTGCCAGCAGCTTATTGGGGCCGCCTGAAGCTTTCTTT | CASSLLGPPEAFF
TRBJ1-5 | NA | TRBV15 | NA | TGTGCCACCAGCAGAGATGGCGCAGGGTCTCAGCCCCAGCATTTT | CATSRDGAGSQPQHF
TRBJ1-2 | TRBD1 | TRBV6-2/TRBV6-3 | NA | TGTGCCAGCAGTTCGCTTCCGGGACAGGGAGGCTATGGCTACACCTTC | CASSSLPGQGGYGYTF
TRBJ2-5 | NA | TRBV13 | NA | TGTGCCAGCAGCTTATGGTCTAGTCTGGAGACCCAGTACTTC | CASSLWSSLETQYF
TRBJ1-1 | TRBD1 | TRBV29-1 | NA | TGCAGCGCCACCCCGGGACAGGGGCTTGGAGCTGAAGCTTTCTTT | CSATPGQGLGAEAFF
TRBJ1-3 | NA | TRBV7-2 | NA | TGTGCCAGCAGCTTAGGGCAAAACACCATATATTTT | CASSLGQNTIYF
TRBJ1-4 | NA | TRBV9 | NA | TGTGCCAGCAGCGTCCAACCGACAGCGAGCCATGAAAAACTGTTTTTT | CASSVQPTASHEKLFF
TRBJ2-1 | NA | TRBV5-6 | NA | TGTGCCAGCAGCTTCTCGCCCAGTTCCTACAATGAGCAGTTCTTC | CASSFSPSSYNEQFF
TRBJ2-7 | TRBD2 | TRBV27 | NA | TGTGCCAGCAGTTCGGGACTAACCTACGAGCAGTACTTC | CASSSGLTYEQYF
TRBJ2-2 | TRBD2 | TRBV11-2 | once | TGTGCCAGCAGCAAGGGACTAGCGGGAGACACCGGGGAGCTGTTTTTT | CASSKGLAGDTGELFF
TRBJ2-1 | TRBD1 | TRBV5-1 | NA | TGCGCCAGCAGCATGGGGACAGGGGGGCACAATGAGCAGTTCTTC | CASSMGTGGHNEQFF
TRBJ2-7 | TRBD1 | TRBV12-3/TRBV12-4 | NA | TGTGCCAGCACCAAGACAGGGTCCTACGAGCAGTACTTC | CASTKTGSYEQYF
TRBJ2-3 | TRBD2 | TRBV18 | few | TGTGCCAGCACGACTAGCGGGAGTCTGGATACGCAGTATTTT | CASTTSGSLDTQYF
TRBJ2-7 | NA | TRBV5-5 | NA | TGTGCCAGCAGCCGGGGAGGAGAGACCTACGAGCAGTACTTC | CASSRGGETYEQYF
TRBJ2-3 | NA | TRBV30 | NA | TGTGCCTGGAGTGTTGGAGGGTCCTCCACAGATACGCAGTATTTT | CAWSVGGSSTDTQYF
TRBJ1-2 | TRBD1 | TRBV7-9 | NA | TGTGCCAGCAGCTTAGAAGTCCGGGACAGCTATGGCTACACCTTC | CASSLEVRDSYGYTF
TRBJ1-6 | NA | TRBV4-1 | NA | TGCGCCAGCAGACCCGGAGATTATTCACCCCTCCACTTT | CASRPGDYSPLHF
TRBJ2-1 | TRBD2 | TRBV19 | NA | TGTGCCAGTAGCCGCAGGACTAGCGGGCTGTGGTATGAGCAGTTCTTC | CASSRRTSGLWYEQFF
TRBJ2-3 | TRBD1 | TRBV7-9 | NA | TGTGCCAGCAGCGAGGGACAGGGACGGACAGATACGCAGTATTTT | CASSEGQGRTDTQYF
TRBJ2-7 | NA | TRBV9 | NA | TGTGCCAGCAGCGTTGGCAATTCCTACGAGCAGTACTTC | CASSVGNSYEQYF
TRBJ1-2 | NA | TRBV28 | NA | TGTGCCAGCAGTGAGCCGGGCTATGGCTACACCTTC | CASSEPGYGYTF
TRBJ1-2 | TRBD1 | TRBV5-1 | once | TGCGCCAGCAGCTTGTGGACAGGGGGAGGCTACACCTTC | CASSLWTGGGYTF
TRBJ2-1 | NA | TRBV19 | NA | TGTGCCAGTAGTATATCAGGGGCGTACAATGAGCAGTTCTTC | CASSISGAYNEQFF
TRBJ2-1 | NA | TRBV30 | NA | TGTGCCTGGCTTCGCGGGGCCAATGAGCAGTTCTTC | CAWLRGANEQFF
TRBJ2-3 | TRBD1 | TRBV10-3 | NA | TGTGCCATCAGTGAGCCCAGATCGGGACAGGGGGTTTTGGGAGATACGCAGTATTTT | CAISEPRSGQGVLGDTQYF
TRBJ2-7 | TRBD2 | TRBV10-3 | NA | TGTGCCATCAGTGACGTACTAGCGGGCCCCTACGAGCAGTACTTC | CAISDVLAGPYEQYF
TRBJ2-5 | TRBD1 | TRBV7-3 | many | TGTGCCGGATCATCGAGACAGGGGTCCCATTCCCAAGAGACCCAGTACTTC | CAGSSRQGSHSQETQYF
TRBJ1-2 | NA | TRBV6-6 | NA | TGTGCCAGCAGTTACTCCGACAAAACCTATGGCTACACCTTC | CASSYSDKTYGYTF
TRBJ1-6 | NA | TRBV14 | NA | TGTGCCAGCAGCCGGACGGGGAATTCACCCCTCCACTTT | CASSRTGNSPLHF
TRBJ1-2 | NA | TRBV28 | once | TGTGCCAGCAGCCGTTACTATGGCTACACCTTC | CASSRYYGYTF
TRBJ1-4 | NA | TRBV6-5 | NA | TGTGCCAGCAGCCTCGGTCTTAATGAAAAACTGTTTTTT | CASSLGLNEKLFF
TRBJ2-5 | NA | TRBV27 | NA | TGTGCCAGCAGTCCGACTCCCTACCAAGAGACCCAGTACTTC | CASSPTPYQETQYF
TRBJ1-4 | NA | TRBV4-3 | NA | TGCGCCAGCAGCCAAGATCAGGGTTTTAATGAAAAACTGTTTTTT | CASSQDQGFNEKLFF
TRBJ2-5 | TRBD2 | TRBV5-4 | NA | TGTGCCAGCAGCTTGGAGGGACTAGCGGGAGGTGGAGAGACCCAGTACTTC | CASSLEGLAGGGETQYF
TRBJ1-1 | NA | TRBV7-9 | NA | TGTGCCAGCAGAGCTACAGGGAACACTGAAGCTTTCTTT | CASRATGNTEAFF
TRBJ2-3 | TRBD2 | TRBV7-8 | NA | TGTGCCAGCGCACGAAGGACTAGCGGGAAGGGCTCAGATACGCAGTATTTT | CASARRTSGKGSDTQYF
TRBJ2-6 | NA | TRBV15 | NA | TGTGCCACCAGCCGCGCAGGGGCTGGGGCCAACGTCCTGACTTTC | CATSRAGAGANVLTF
TRBJ2-1 | TRBD2 | TRBV19 | NA | TGTGCCAGTAGTATGGGCCCCACTAGCGGGAGCCCCTACAATGAGCAGTTCTTC | CASSMGPTSGSPYNEQFF
TRBJ2-6 | TRBD1 | TRBV9 | NA | TGTGCCAGCAGCGCCGGGACAGGGTTTTCAGGGGCCAACGTCCTGACTTTC | CASSAGTGFSGANVLTF
TRBJ1-1 | NA | TRBV6-6 | NA | TGTGCCAGCACCCGATCGGCGGTGAACACTGAAGCTTTCTTT | CASTRSAVNTEAFF
TRBJ1-6 | NA | TRBV3-1/TRBV3-2 | NA | TGTGCCAGCAGCGGACAGAGGGATTCACCCCTCCACTTT | CASSGQRDSPLHF
TRBJ1-1 | NA | TRBV7-9 | NA | TGTGCCAGCAGCTTAGCAACAGGGCTATGGGACACTGAAGCTTTCTTT | CASSLATGLWDTEAFF
TRBJ1-5 | NA | TRBV27 | NA | TGTGCCAGCAGTTTATGGGCGGGCACCAATCAGCCCCAGCATTTT | CASSLWAGTNQPQHF
TRBJ1-5 | NA | TRBV9 | NA | TGTGCCAGCAGCGTAGGTGCAGGGTTCGGTCAGCCCCAGCATTTT | CASSVGAGFGQPQHF